This TCR beta chain comes out of a study of blood T cell repertoires in COVID-19. Overall study context: Acute and convalescent COVID-19 specimens originated in the United States, Italy and Spain. PBMCs, B-cell-depleted T cells, or T cells were the source of the cDNA or gDNA that made up the material.

In the authors' methods: Using reference gene primer amplification, nucleated cell counts were estimated. The assay was immunoSEQ multiplex PCR, and TCRdb's table has in-frame clones only and misses some. That table supplies the V and J calls and clone size; D and trimming were determined from the DNA. The sample records about 180,000 clones, 89% being singletons. Germline V CDR1 and CDR2: MDHEN, SYDVKM. This CDR3 is built from 14 residues. V gave up 7 bases and J gave up 3 bases; unmatched junction bases: 8. The count of this clone is one. The chain combines TRBV28 with TRBJ1-1; TRBD1 aligns across 7 bases. Sequenced material: peripheral blood. This receptor was obtained from a man between 18 and 29 years old who had recovered from COVID-19. The CDR3 protein is CASMLQGIHTEAFF. The CDR3 bases are TGTGCCAGCATGCTACAGGGGATCCACACTGAAGCTTTCTTT.